These 18 T cell receptor beta chains share one sample of origin, sequenced in a study of STAT5B mutations in CD4+ large granular lymphocyte leukemia. TCRdb's copy holds only in-frame clones and misses some; the assay was immunoSEQ multiplex PCR. The sample carries tens of thousands of clones, approximately 80% recorded once. The specimen sequenced was CD4+ T cells from blood buffy coats. These TCRs come from a human donor in good health.

This clone was seen a handful of times. This chain connects TRBV29-1 to TRBJ2-1, with D perhaps TRBD2 (5 bases). The length of the CDR3 is 12 residues. Trimming pared 7 bases from V and 7 bases from J, leaving 14 bases between. Germline V gives CDR1 SQVTM, CDR2 ANQGSEA. DNA for the CDR3: TGCAGCGCAGGAACTTCGGGGAATGAGCAGTTCTTC. Residues: CSAGTSGNEQFF.

The rearrangement uses TRBV28 and TRBJ1-4; TRBD1 aligns across 10 bases. From germline, CDR1 is MDHEN and CDR2 SYDVKM. The CDR3 spans 15 residues. V was clipped by 4 bases and J by 7 bases; unmatched bases: 6. CDR3 residues: CASSSTDRGSEKLFF. CDR3 sequence (DNA): TGTGCCAGCAGTTCCACGGACAGGGGGAGTGAAAAACTGTTTTTT.

This chain links TRBV19 with TRBJ2-6, with unresolved D. Between the trimmed V and J ends, which lost 3 bases and 5 bases, there was a span of 17 bases. The CDR3 contains 17 residues. In germline, CDR1 is LNHDA, CDR2 SQIVND (reference sequence). For the CDR3, the DNA is TGTGCCAGTAGTATCCTACAGTCCAAGCAGAGGGCCAACGTCCTGACTTTC. It encodes CASSILQSKQRANVLTF.

This clone was detected only once. The chain's CDR3 is CASSPGSRGNTEAFF. As DNA, the CDR3 is TGTGCCAGCTCACCCGGGAGTCGTGGGAACACTGAAGCTTTCTTT. This rearrangement joins TRBV18 to TRBJ1-1, with unresolved D. CDR1 and CDR2 from the germline V gene are KGHSH and LQKENI. The CDR3 consists of 15 residues. The ends were cut back, 3 bases at V and 1 base at J, with 12 bases in the middle.

This rearrangement joins TRBV7-6 to TRBJ1-4, with 9 bases matching TRBD1. The germline V gene has CDR1 SGHVS and CDR2 FNYEAQ. The CDR3 has 15 amino acids. With V trimmed by 5 bases and J by 4 bases, 5 bases remained unmatched. The CDR3 DNA is TGTGCCAGCAGCCAAATGACAGGGGGTAATGAAAAACTGTTTTTT. As protein: CASSQMTGGNEKLFF.

This clone appeared once. The rearrangement links TRBV7-2 to TRBJ2-3; D not resolved. Germline assignment: CDR1 SGHTA and CDR2 FQGNSA. The CDR3 runs 14 residues. The V end was cut by 7 bases, the J end by 2 bases, with 13 bases between. Here the CDR3 DNA reads TGTGCCAGCACCCCGCAGGTCATCACAGATACGCAGTATTTT. Protein product: CASTPQVITDTQYF.

The chain uses TRBV2 and TRBJ2-1, with no clear D. The CDR3 extends over 12 amino acids. The germline V gene encodes CDR1 SNHLY and CDR2 FYNNEI. The ends were cut back, 5 bases at V and 6 bases at J, with 8 bases in the middle. The chain's CDR3 is CASSSNTNEQFF. CDR3 coding DNA: TGTGCCAGCAGTTCCAACACCAATGAGCAGTTCTTC.

The CDR3: CASSFKVTGFQPQHF. Written as DNA, the CDR3 is TGTGCCAGCAGTTTTAAAGTTACAGGGTTTCAGCCCCAGCATTTT. The rearrangement joins TRBV28 to TRBJ1-5; D may be TRBD1 (6 bases). The CDR3 is 15 residues long. CDR1 and CDR2 from the germline V gene are MDHEN and SYDVKM. V was trimmed by 3 bases and J by 6 bases, leaving 15 bases between them.

This chain connects TRBV19 to TRBJ2-3; 9 bases map to TRBD1. The CDR3 contains 18 residues. Per germline, CDR1 LNHDA and CDR2 SQIVND (reference sequence). V dropped 5 bases and J dropped 1; count of bases not matched to a gene: 13. The CDR3 nucleotides read TGTGCCAGTAGTTGGTCCGGGACAGGGATAATTCGCACAGATACGCAGTATTTT. Protein product: CASSWSGTGIIRTDTQYF.

This sequence joins TRBV11-3 and TRBJ2-1; perhaps TRBD2 as D (6 bases). The CDR3 is 15 amino acids. The germline gives CDR1 SGHNT, CDR2 YENEEA. V lost 0 bases to trimming and J lost 7 bases, with 13 bases between them. In DNA form, the CDR3 reads TGTGCCAGCAGCTTAGATGCGGGAAGAGGGAATGAGCAGTTCTTC. As protein: CASSLDAGRGNEQFF.

This clone was recorded once. The chain links TRBV30 to TRBJ2-1; tentative D call: TRBD1 (5 bases). Trimming shortened V by 2 bases and J by 14 bases, and 16 bases separated the two germline ends. The CDR3 is 12 amino acids. In germline, CDR1 is GTSNPN, CDR2 SVGIG (reference sequence). The CDR3 DNA reads TGTGCCTGGAGTAAGACAGTGACCCTTGAGTTCTTC. It translates to CAWSKTVTLEFF.

The gene calls are TRBV19 and TRBJ1-1; TRBD1 agrees at 8 bases. The CDR3 length is 14 residues. Germline CDR1 reads LNHDA; CDR2 reads SQIVND (reference sequence). V shed 4 bases, J shed 1 base, and the junction held 2 bases outside the gene matches. CDR3 amino acids: CASSTGTGNTEAFF. The CDR3 DNA is TGTGCCAGTAGTACCGGGACAGGGAACACTGAAGCTTTCTTT.

The chain carries TRBV9 and TRBJ2-2, with D unclear. The germline V gene encodes CDR1 SGDLS and CDR2 YYNGEE. V was clipped by 0 bases and J by 1 base, with 10 bases between them. The CDR3 runs 16 residues. CDR3 region: CASSVASVGNTGELFF. The CDR3 DNA sequence: TGTGCCAGCAGCGTAGCGTCAGTTGGGAACACCGGGGAGCTGTTTTTT.

V gene TRBV5-1 combines with J gene TRBJ2-1; TRBD1 aligns across 7 bases. Unmatched junction bases numbered 8, after V lost 4 bases and J lost 7 bases. The germline V gene encodes CDR1 SGHRS and CDR2 YFSETQ. This CDR3 is built from 14 residues. The chain's CDR3 is CASSGGQEWNEQFF. DNA for the CDR3: TGCGCCAGCAGCGGTGGACAGGAATGGAATGAGCAGTTCTTC.

This clone was observed a single time. V and J are TRBV7-6 and TRBJ2-7; perhaps TRBD1 as D (6 bases). Trimming shortened V by 5 bases and J by 3 bases, and 11 bases separated the two germline ends. The CDR3 loop spans 13 amino acids. The V gene's germline CDR1 is SGHVS and CDR2 FNYEAQ. CDR3: CASSPGQIYEQYF. The CDR3 DNA reads TGTGCCAGCAGCCCTGGACAGATCTACGAGCAGTACTTC.

This CDR3 reads CASSLAGECNQPQHF. The DNA for the CDR3 is TGTGCCAGCAGCTTAGCAGGCGAGTGCAATCAGCCCCAGCATTTT. The chain combines TRBV11-3 with TRBJ1-5; no definite D call. The germline V gene encodes CDR1 SGHNT and CDR2 YENEEA. CDR3 length equals 15 residues. V lost 1 base, J lost 2 bases, and 9 bases lay in between.

This clone was seen a single time. This sequence joins TRBV11-2 and TRBJ2-7; tentative D call: TRBD2 (5 bases). The CDR3 sequence is 12 residues long. V lost 1 base and J 6 bases, leaving 7 bases between the germline ends. CDR1 and CDR2 from the germline V gene are SGHAT and FQNNGV. The CDR3 loop is CASSLAGGEQYF. The CDR3 DNA follows: TGTGCCAGCAGCTTAGCCGGAGGCGAGCAGTACTTC.

The rearrangement joins TRBV6-5 to TRBJ2-2; D gene ambiguous. The germline V gene has CDR1 MNHEY and CDR2 SVGAGI. The CDR3 consists of 13 residues. Trimming pared 7 bases from V and 2 bases from J, leaving 8 bases between. CDR3 sequence: CASTTSNTGELFF. The CDR3, as DNA: TGTGCCAGCACAACTTCTAACACCGGGGAGCTGTTTTTT.